This T cell receptor (beta chain) was profiled in a study of blood T cell repertoires in COVID-19. Study overall: Researchers got acute and convalescent COVID-19 samples from the United States, Italy and Spain. From T cells, B-cell-depleted T cells, or PBMCs came the material, which was cDNA or gDNA.

Study processing details: Amplifying reference gene primers gave estimates of nucleated cell counts. TCRdb's copy holds only in-frame clones and misses some; the assay was immunoSEQ multiplex PCR. The DNA was the basis for D and trimming; V, J and clone size are from that table. The sample shows about 240,000 clones, approximately 83% of them seen only once. Looked up from germline, CDR1 is MDHEN and CDR2 is SYDVKM. Trimming cost V 7 bases and J 4 bases, with 29 bases left between them. The CDR3 runs to 19 residues. The chain recombines TRBV28 with TRBJ2-1; perhaps TRBD1 as D (6 bases). The source is an elderly woman with acute or convalescent COVID-19. Sequencing used peripheral blood. Here the CDR3 reads CASTFSRGLSTGVYNEQFF. The CDR3 nucleotides read TGTGCCAGCACTTTTAGTAGGGGGTTGTCGACTGGGGTTTACAATGAGCAGTTCTTC. Looking up the rest from reference TRBV28 and TRBJ2-1 gives the full variable domain: DVKVTQSSRYLVKRTGEKVFLECVQDMDHENMFWYRQDPGLGLRLIYFSYDVKMKEKGDIPEGYSVSREKKERFSLILESASTNQTSMYLCASTFSRGLSTGVYNEQFFGPGTRLTVL.